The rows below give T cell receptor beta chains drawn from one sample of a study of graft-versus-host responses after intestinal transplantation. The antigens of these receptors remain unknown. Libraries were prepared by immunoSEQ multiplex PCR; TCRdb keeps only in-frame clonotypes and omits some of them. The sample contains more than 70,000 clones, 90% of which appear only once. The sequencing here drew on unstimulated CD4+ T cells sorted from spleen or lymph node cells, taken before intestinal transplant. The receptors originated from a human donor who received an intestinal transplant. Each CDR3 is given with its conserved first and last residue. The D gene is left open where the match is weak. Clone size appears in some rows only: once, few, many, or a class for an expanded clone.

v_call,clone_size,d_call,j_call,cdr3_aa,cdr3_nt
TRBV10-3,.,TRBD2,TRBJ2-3,CATARLAGVLDTQYF,TGTGCCACCGCCCGACTAGCGGGGGTGTTAGATACGCAGTATTTT
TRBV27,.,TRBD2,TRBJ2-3,CASSSGLVRPDTQYF,TGTGCCAGCAGTTCGGGACTAGTGCGGCCAGATACGCAGTATTTT
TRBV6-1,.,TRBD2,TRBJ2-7,CASSGKRGFDEQYF,TGTGCCAGCAGTGGAAAGCGGGGGTTCGACGAGCAGTACTTC
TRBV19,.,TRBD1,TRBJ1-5,CASSIRGQGYQPQHF,TGTGCCAGTAGTATTCGGGGACAGGGCTATCAGCCCCAGCATTTT
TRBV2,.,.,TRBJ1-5,CASSEAGGVSNQPQHF,TGTGCCAGCAGTGAAGCGGGGGGGGTTAGCAATCAGCCCCAGCATTTT
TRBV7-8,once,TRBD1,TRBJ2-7,CASSFRDRGSEQYF,TGTGCCAGCAGTTTTAGAGACAGGGGGAGCGAGCAGTACTTC
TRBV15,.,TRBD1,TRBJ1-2,CATSGLGRGDYGYTF,TGTGCCACCAGCGGACTGGGCAGGGGGGACTATGGCTACACCTTC
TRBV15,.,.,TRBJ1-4,CATSPGSTNEKLFF,TGTGCCACCAGTCCAGGGTCAACTAATGAAAAACTGTTTTTT
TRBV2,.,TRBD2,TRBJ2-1,CASTPTSGGRNEQFF,TGTGCCAGCACACCGACTAGCGGGGGAAGGAATGAGCAGTTCTTC
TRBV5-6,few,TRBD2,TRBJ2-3,CASSSPRSGGFTDTQYF,TGTGCCAGCAGCTCCCCCAGGAGCGGGGGGTTCACAGATACGCAGTATTTT
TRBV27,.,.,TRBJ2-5,CASSLSRAVQETQYF,TGTGCCAGCAGTTTATCGAGAGCGGTCCAAGAGACCCAGTACTTC
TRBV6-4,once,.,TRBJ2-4,CASSDEGELAKNIQYF,TGTGCCAGCAGTGACGAGGGAGAGCTAGCCAAAAACATTCAGTACTTC
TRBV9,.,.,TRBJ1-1,CASSGQQTMNTEAFF,TGTGCCAGCAGCGGACAACAGACAATGAACACTGAAGCTTTCTTT
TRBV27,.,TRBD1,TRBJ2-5,CASSFRDRVETQYF,TGTGCCAGCAGTTTCCGGGACAGGGTGGAGACCCAGTACTTC
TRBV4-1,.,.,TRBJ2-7,CASSRIGQARDYEQYF,TGCGCCAGCAGCCGGATCGGGCAGGCCAGGGATTACGAGCAGTACTTC
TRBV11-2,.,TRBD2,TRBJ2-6,CASSLQLRGGSGANVLTF,TGTGCCAGCAGCCTCCAGTTGCGGGGGGGATCTGGGGCCAACGTCCTGACTTTC
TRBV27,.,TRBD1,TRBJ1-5,CASSWTGGMGNQPQHF,TGTGCCAGCAGTTGGACAGGGGGGATGGGCAATCAGCCCCAGCATTTT
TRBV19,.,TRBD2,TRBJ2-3,CASRLAGTSTDTQYF,TGTGCCTCCCGACTAGCGGGGACTAGCACAGATACGCAGTATTTT
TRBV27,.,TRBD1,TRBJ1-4,CASSLSLRGRGEKLFF,TGTGCCAGCAGTTTATCCCTCAGGGGGCGAGGTGAAAAACTGTTTTTT
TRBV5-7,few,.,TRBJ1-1,CASSLQNTEAFF,TGTGCCAGCAGCTTACAGAACACTGAAGCTTTCTTT
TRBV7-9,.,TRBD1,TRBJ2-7,CATWADRAYEQYF,TGTGCCACCTGGGCGGACAGGGCTTACGAGCAGTACTTC
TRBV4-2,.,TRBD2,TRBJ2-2,CASSRLSGGAQRNTGELFF,TGTGCCAGCAGTCGACTCAGCGGGGGGGCGCAAAGGAACACCGGGGAGCTGTTTTTT
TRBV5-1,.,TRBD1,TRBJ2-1,CASSATAGTVPNEQFF,TGCGCCAGCAGCGCGACTGCCGGGACAGTTCCCAATGAGCAGTTCTTC
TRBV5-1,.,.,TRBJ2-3,CASKQEPTSTDTQYF,TGCGCCAGCAAACAGGAGCCCACTAGCACAGATACGCAGTATTTT
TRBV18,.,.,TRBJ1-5,CASSPPTSNQPQHF,TGTGCCAGCTCACCTCCCACTTCCAATCAGCCCCAGCATTTT
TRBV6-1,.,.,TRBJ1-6,CASSEGPGTLHF,TGTGCCAGCAGTGAAGGTCCGGGTACCCTCCACTTT
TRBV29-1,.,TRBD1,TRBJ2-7,CSVEGRDRGRSYEQYF,TGCAGCGTTGAAGGACGGGACAGGGGTCGGTCCTACGAGCAGTACTTC
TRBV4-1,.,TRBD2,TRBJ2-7,CASSHPGGSPYEQYF,TGCGCCAGCAGCCACCCCGGGGGGTCCCCCTACGAGCAGTACTTC
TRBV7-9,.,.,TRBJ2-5,CASSSQAWTQYF,TGTGCCAGCAGCTCCCAGGCCTGGACCCAGTACTTC
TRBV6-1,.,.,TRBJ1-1,CATSSLGGSAFF,TGTGCCACCTCATCCCTCGGGGGGTCGGCTTTCTTT
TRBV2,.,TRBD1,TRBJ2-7,CASSRQGNEQYF,TGTGCCAGCAGCCGACAGGGTAACGAGCAGTACTTC
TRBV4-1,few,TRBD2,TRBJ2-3,CASSQDGGGTDTQYF,TGCGCCAGCAGCCAAGATGGGGGGGGAACAGATACGCAGTATTTT
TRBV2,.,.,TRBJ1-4,CASSEGGTNEKLFF,TGTGCCAGCAGTGAGGGGGGAACTAATGAAAAACTGTTTTTT
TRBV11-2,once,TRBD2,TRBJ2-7,CASSLGTSYEQYF,TGTGCCAGCAGCTTAGGGACTAGCTACGAGCAGTACTTC
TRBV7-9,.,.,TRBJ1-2,CASNPGVGLYGYTF,TGTGCCAGCAACCCCGGCGTAGGACTCTATGGCTACACCTTC
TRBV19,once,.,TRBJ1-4,CASSIGINEKLFF,TGTGCCAGTAGTATTGGCATTAATGAAAAACTGTTTTTT
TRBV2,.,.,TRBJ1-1,CASSSLTANTEAFF,TGTGCCAGCAGTTCCCTGACAGCTAACACTGAAGCTTTCTTT
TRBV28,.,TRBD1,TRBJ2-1,CASSHTGGSYNEQFF,TGTGCCAGCAGTCACACAGGGGGCTCCTACAATGAGCAGTTCTTC
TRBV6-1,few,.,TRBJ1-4,CASSGVRVEKLFF,TGTGCCAGCAGTGGTGTCAGGGTTGAAAAACTGTTTTTT
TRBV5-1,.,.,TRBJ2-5,CASNFLAAVQETQYF,TGCGCCAGCAATTTCTTAGCGGCAGTCCAAGAGACCCAGTACTTC
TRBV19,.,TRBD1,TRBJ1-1,CASSPGDRTEAFF,TGTGCCAGTAGTCCCGGGGACAGGACAGAAGCTTTCTTT
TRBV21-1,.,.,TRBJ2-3,CASSKGTSTDTQYF,TGTGCCAGCAGCAAAGGAACTAGCACAGATACGCAGTATTTT
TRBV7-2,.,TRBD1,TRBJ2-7,CASSFDRGAEQYF,TGTGCCAGCAGCTTCGACAGGGGGGCCGAGCAGTACTTC
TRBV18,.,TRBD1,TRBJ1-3,CASSPTPDRAGNTIYF,TGTGCCAGCTCACCAACTCCCGACAGGGCTGGAAACACCATATATTTT
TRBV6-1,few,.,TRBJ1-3,CASSSRGAGNTIYF,TGTGCCAGCAGTTCCCGGGGGGCTGGAAACACCATATATTTT
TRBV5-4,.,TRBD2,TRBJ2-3,CASSLDSGMGITQYF,TGTGCCAGCAGCTTGGATAGCGGGATGGGTATTACGCAGTATTTT